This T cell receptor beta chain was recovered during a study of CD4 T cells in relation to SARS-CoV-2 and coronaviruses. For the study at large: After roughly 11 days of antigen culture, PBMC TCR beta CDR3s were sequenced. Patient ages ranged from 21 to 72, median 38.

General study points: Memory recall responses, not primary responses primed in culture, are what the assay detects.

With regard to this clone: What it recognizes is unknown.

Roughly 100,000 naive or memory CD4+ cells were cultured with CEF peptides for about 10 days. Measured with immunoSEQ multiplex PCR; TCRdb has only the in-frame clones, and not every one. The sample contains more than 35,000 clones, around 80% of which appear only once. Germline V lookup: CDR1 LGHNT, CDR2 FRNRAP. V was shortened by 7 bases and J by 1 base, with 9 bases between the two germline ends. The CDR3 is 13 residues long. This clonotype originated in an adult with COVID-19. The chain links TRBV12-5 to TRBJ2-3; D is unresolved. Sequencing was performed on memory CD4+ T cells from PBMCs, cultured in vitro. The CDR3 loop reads CASASWGTDTQYF. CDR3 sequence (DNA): TGTGCTAGTGCGTCTTGGGGCACAGATACGCAGTATTTT.